These 32 T cell receptor beta chains were sequenced from one sample in a study of metastatic and nonmetastatic thyroid tumors. TCRdb re-processed the PCR reads through MiXCR. Of 25,000 to 35,000 clones in the sample, about a sixth were seen once. Each patient came to thyroid surgery without any prior treatment (of any kind). Sequencing used blood. Every receptor here comes from a female donor with papillary thyroid cancer or a benign thyroid nodule (not recorded which). Some clones in this sample may be carry-over from other donors' samples.

This sequence joins TRBV19 and TRBJ2-1; D might be TRBD2 (6 bases). Trimming left V 5 bases short and J 5 bases short, with 19 bases between. Germline V gene lookup returns CDR1 LNHDA and CDR2 SQIVND (reference sequence). The CDR3 length is 16 residues. CDR3 residues: CASSVTVLRGNNEQFF. The CDR3 coding sequence is TGTGCCAGTAGTGTGACGGTACTACGGGGGAACAATGAGCAGTTCTTC.

This clone was counted between two and nine times. One junction end does not reproduce the germline sequence, and a read error may be involved. The chain is built from TRBV10-2 and TRBJ2-1; the match to TRBD2 covers 7 bases. The CDR3 is 15 residues long. From germline, CDR1 is WSHSY and CDR2 SAAADI. The CDR3 DNA is TGCGCCAGCAAAGACTCGGGGGGACCCGCTGGTGAGAAGTTATTC. It translates to CASKDSGGPAGEKLF.

This clone showed up many times. The CDR3 DNA follows: TGCGCCAGCAGCTTGAACAGGGGAGCGACCGGGGAGCTGTTTTTT. This sequence encodes CASSLNRGATGELFF. This chain connects TRBV5-1 to TRBJ2-2; the match to TRBD1 covers 7 bases. The germline V gene has CDR1 SGHRS and CDR2 YFSETQ. The length of the CDR3 is 15 residues. Unmatched junction bases numbered 5, after V lost 1 base and J lost 5 bases.

Turning to this clone: One base away lies a much larger clone, so this may be a sequencing read error. The chain recombines TRBV7-3 with TRBJ2-6, with D hard to call. Germline CDR1 and CDR2: SGHTA and FQGTGA. The CDR3 has 14 amino acids. CDR3 DNA: TGTGCCAGCAGCTATGATTCTGGGTCCAACGTCCTGACTTTC. It specifies CASSYDSGSNVLTF.

This clone has a count of ten or more. This chain uses TRBV29-1 with TRBJ2-7; the match to TRBD2 covers 9 bases. Germline CDR1 SQVTM, CDR2 ANQGSEA. There are 14 residues in the CDR3. Losses at the gene ends were 6 bases for V and 1 base for J; bases not matched to a gene: 7. The CDR3, as DNA: TGCAGCGTCGGCGGGGGGGGCCCATCCTACGAGCAGTACTTC. This gives the protein CSVGGGGPSYEQYF.

This clone was counted ten times or more. The chain couples TRBV9 to TRBJ2-1, with 9 bases that match TRBD2. In germline, CDR1 is SGDLS, CDR2 YYNGEE. Unmatched junction bases numbered 14, after V lost 0 bases and J lost 7 bases. CDR3 length: 18 amino acids. CDR3 in DNA: TGTGCCAGCAGCGTAGAAGGAGGGGCGGGAGGGCCCAAAAATGAGCAGTTCTTC. This sequence encodes CASSVEGGAGGPKNEQFF.

In this sample, this clone turned up many times. V is TRBV2 and J is TRBJ2-3, with 8 positions matching TRBD1. CDR1 and CDR2 (germline): SNHLY, FYNNEI. The CDR3 length is 13 residues. V shed 5 bases, J shed 11 bases, and the junction held 9 bases outside the gene matches. The CDR3 DNA follows: TGTGCCAGCAGTCGTATACAGGGGGGCCTGCAGTATTTT. Translating gives CASSRIQGGLQYF.

At least ten counts were recorded for this clone. CDR3 DNA sequence: TGTGCCAGCAGCCTCCACAGGGCCATGAACACTGAAGCTTTCTTT. Translation: CASSLHRAMNTEAFF. The rearrangement links TRBV7-9 to TRBJ1-1; possible D gene TRBD1, 6 bases. The CDR3 runs to 15 residues. Germline values: CDR1 SEHNR, CDR2 FQNEAQ (reference sequence). V was shortened by 5 bases and J by 0 bases, with 13 bases between the two germline ends.

This clone is categorized as medium-sized. This chain uses TRBV6-2 or TRBV6-3 with TRBJ2-7; D not resolved. The V gene's germline CDR1 is MNHEY and CDR2 SVGEGT. V dropped 6 bases and J dropped 3 bases, with 12 bases sitting between them. CDR3 length: 13 amino acids. CDR3 in DNA: TGTGCCAGCAGCATTAATCGGGTCTACGAGCAGTACTTC. It yields the protein CASSINRVYEQYF.

As regards this clone: Mismatch with germline at one junction end may stem from a read error. The chain combines TRBV20-1 with TRBJ2-2, with D unclear. The CDR3 length is 13 residues. Germline assignment: CDR1 DFQATT and CDR2 SNEGSKA (reference sequence). The CDR3 DNA follows: TGCAGTGCTATTTTACCTAACACCGTGGAGCTGTTTTTT. Translating gives CSAILPNTVELFF.

Details on this clone: A much more abundant neighbour one base away suggests this may be a read error. The chain joins TRBV27 to TRBJ1-4; weak D call: TRBD1 (5 bases). Germline V gene sequence: CDR1 MNHEY, CDR2 SMNVEV (reference sequence). Trimming shortened V by 7 bases and J by 10 bases, and 16 bases separated the two germline ends. This CDR3 has 13 amino acids. CDR3 in amino acids: CASILSPTVKLFF. CDR3 nucleotides: TGTGCCAGCATCCTTTCCCCGACAGTAAAACTGTTTTTT. Based on the CDR3 plus reference TRBV27 and TRBJ1-4, the full variable domain is EAQVTQNPRYLITVTGKKLTVTCSQNMNHEYMSWYRQDPGLGLRQIYYSMNVEVTDKGDVPEGYKVSRKEKRNFPLILESPSPNQTSLYFCASILSPTVKLFFGSGTQLSVL.

This clone came up many times. This chain connects TRBV9 to TRBJ2-3, with TRBD2 identical over 8 bases. The CDR3 is made up of 15 amino acids. V lost 0 bases to trimming and J lost 3 bases; unmatched junction nucleotides: 3. Germline V gene sequence: CDR1 SGDLS, CDR2 YYNGEE. The CDR3 reads CASSVEAGVTDTQYF. CDR3 nucleotides: TGTGCCAGCAGCGTAGAAGCGGGGGTAACAGATACGCAGTATTTT.

This clone was observed many times. This rearrangement joins TRBV6-1 to TRBJ2-5; no clear D gene. V dropped 4 bases and J dropped 3 bases, with 12 bases sitting between them. The CDR3 is 14 residues long. CDR1 is MNHNS, CDR2 SASEGT, per germline. The CDR3 region has the DNA TGTGCCAGCAGTGTAGGTCCAGCTGAAGAGACCCAGTACTTC. Amino acids: CASSVGPAEETQYF.

In this sample, this clone turned up many times. This chain links TRBV25-1 with TRBJ2-1, with TRBD2 matching 10 bases. With 2 bases clipped from V and 4 bases from J, the junction kept 14 bases outside the gene matches. CDR3 size: 19 residues. Germline CDR1 is MGHDK and CDR2 is SYGVNS. CDR3 loop: CASSESIGPSGSLYNEQFF. CDR3 nucleotide sequence: TGTGCCAGCAGTGAAAGTATTGGGCCTAGCGGGAGCCTGTACAATGAGCAGTTCTTC. The whole variable domain, remainder taken from reference TRBV25-1 and TRBJ2-1, is EADIYQTPRYLVIGTGKKITLECSQTMGHDKMYWYQQDPGMELHLIHYSYGVNSTEKGDLSSESTVSRIRTEHFPLTLESARPSHTSQYLCASSESIGPSGSLYNEQFFGPGTRLTVL.

The table lists this clone with many counts. V usage is TRBV19 and J usage is TRBJ1-3; D is unclear. CDR3 length: 15 residues. Trimming shortened V by 4 bases and J by 0 bases, and 10 bases separated the two germline ends. The germline CDR1 and CDR2 sequences are LNHDA and SQIVND (reference sequence). The CDR3 region is CASSTRRVSGNTIYF. The CDR3 region has the DNA TGTGCCAGTAGTACCCGGCGCGTCTCTGGAAACACCATATATTTT.

This clone was seen many times. This rearrangement joins TRBV20-1 to TRBJ2-7, with TRBD2 as a possible D gene (5 bases). The CDR3 covers 14 residues. Trimming cost V 6 bases and J 1 base, with 16 bases left between them. Germline CDR1 and CDR2: DFQATT and SNEGSKA (reference sequence). This CDR3 is CSAPRRADSYEQYF. The CDR3 nucleotides read TGCAGTGCCCCCCGGCGAGCGGATTCCTACGAGCAGTACTTC.

This clone was counted ten times or more. The same CDR3 also results from other DNA sequences found in this sample. J is TRBJ2-5 and V is TRBV14; a weak D match, TRBD2 (6 bases). Germline loops: CDR1 SGHDN, CDR2 FVKESK. Trimming stripped 0 bases from V and 2 bases from J, with 10 bases between. The CDR3 runs to 15 residues. CDR3: CASSQDLGGQETQYF. The CDR3 coding sequence is TGTGCCAGCAGCCAAGATCTTGGGGGGCAAGAGACCCAGTACTTC.

Ten or more counts support this clone. The J gene is TRBJ1-1, the V gene TRBV28; 10 bases are shared with TRBD1. V shed 4 bases, J shed 6 bases, and the junction held 8 bases outside the gene matches. From germline, CDR1 is MDHEN and CDR2 SYDVKM. The CDR3 has 15 residues. The CDR3 nucleotides read TGTGCCAGCAGTTCCCCGGGACAGGGGCGCGCTGAAGCTTTCTTT. Residues: CASSSPGQGRAEAFF.

This clone was seen at least ten times. The V and J genes are TRBV28 and TRBJ2-7; D is ambiguous. Between the trimmed V and J ends, which lost 4 bases and 1 base, there was a span of 5 bases. The length of the CDR3 is 12 residues. From germline, CDR1 is MDHEN and CDR2 SYDVKM. In DNA, the CDR3 is TGTGCCAGCAGTTCGGGTTCCTACGAGCAGTACTTC. Translation: CASSSGSYEQYF.

This clone was picked up a small number of times. The chain links TRBV12-3 or TRBV12-4 to TRBJ2-7, with 7 bases fitting TRBD2. The CDR3 runs to 13 residues. J gave up 1 base and V 6 bases, and 3 bases lay outside the gene matches. CDR3 sequence: CASSQAGSYEQYF. The DNA of the CDR3 is TGTGCCAGCAGCCAAGCGGGATCCTACGAGCAGTACTTC.

The genes are TRBV5-1 and TRBJ1-5; a possible D gene is TRBD1 (5 bases). V lost 0 bases, J lost 6 bases, and 13 bases lay in between. Germline CDR1 and CDR2: SGHRS and YFSETQ. The CDR3 runs to 15 residues. CDR3 DNA: TGCGCCAGCAGCTTGGCCCCACAGGTAGGTCAGCCCCAGCATTTT. Translated, it gives CASSLAPQVGQPQHF.

On this clone itself: A much larger clone sits a single nucleotide away, making a read error possible. CDR3 sequence reads: CASRFMSQSRFF. CDR3 coding DNA: TGTGCCAGCAGATTCATGAGTCAATCGAGGTTCTTC. V is TRBV7-2 and J is TRBJ2-1; unclear D gene. CDR1 and CDR2 (germline): SGHTA, FQGNSA. V was trimmed by 6 bases and J by 15 bases, leaving 18 bases between them. The CDR3 extends over 12 amino acids.

As for this clone: One junction end does not reproduce the germline sequence, and a read error may be involved. The V and J genes are TRBV12-3 or TRBV12-4 and TRBJ2-2, with 8 bases matching TRBD2. CDR3 length equals 15 residues. The CDR3 nucleotides read TGTGCCAGCAGTCCGACTAGCGTATACACTGGGGAGCTGTTTTTT. This translates into CASSPTSVYTGELFF.

This clone has a handful of counts. This chain uses TRBV4-3 with TRBJ1-1; 12 bases match TRBD1. Trimming took 2 bases from V and 11 from J; bases not matched to a gene: 6. The CDR3 totals 14 residues. Germline V CDR1 and CDR2: LGHNA, YSLEER. This CDR3 reads CASSQPGTGGNAFF. CDR3 DNA: TGCGCCAGCAGCCAACCTGGGACAGGGGGCAATGCTTTCTTT.

V is TRBV5-1 and J is TRBJ2-1; 8 nucleotides match TRBD1. This CDR3 is 14 amino acids long. Germline assignment: CDR1 SGHRS and CDR2 YFSETQ. The J segment lost 12 bases and the V segment lost 4 bases, leaving 12 bases of the junction unmatched. This CDR3 is CASSTSGTGQGQFF. The CDR3 DNA reads as TGCGCCAGCAGCACGTCGGGGACAGGACAAGGGCAGTTCTTC.

This clone occurred a few times. J is TRBJ1-5 and V is TRBV12-3 or TRBV12-4, with no clear D. This CDR3 has 15 residues. The germline V and J ends were trimmed by 6 bases and 2 bases, with 14 bases remaining between them. The CDR3 loop reads CASRRGHGGNQPQHF. The CDR3 DNA sequence: TGTGCCAGCAGAAGAGGGCACGGCGGCAATCAGCCCCAGCATTTT.

This clone was recorded at least ten times. The chain links TRBV20-1 to TRBJ2-3, with no clear D. The germline V gene encodes CDR1 DFQATT and CDR2 SNEGSKA (reference sequence). This CDR3 contains 14 residues. The V gene lost 6 bases and the J gene lost 4 bases, with 17 bases spanning the gap. The CDR3 loop reads CSAAPVVKADTQYF. CDR3 bases: TGCAGTGCCGCCCCGGTCGTTAAAGCAGATACGCAGTATTTT.

This clone was seen a handful of times. The gene calls are TRBV6-1 and TRBJ1-3, with 8 bases that match TRBD1. CDR3 length equals 15 residues. From germline, CDR1 is MNHNS and CDR2 SASEGT. V was pared by 3 bases and J by 8 bases, with 9 bases of the junction left unmatched. Here the CDR3 DNA reads TGTGCCAGCAGTGACCTGGGACACAGGGGGGACACCATATATTTT. It translates to CASSDLGHRGDTIYF.

This clone was recorded at least ten times. V usage is TRBV28 and J usage is TRBJ2-1, with D tentatively TRBD2 (5 bases). This CDR3 spans 11 amino acids. Per the germline V gene, CDR1 is MDHEN and CDR2 is SYDVKM. Between the trimmed V and J ends, which lost 4 bases and 8 bases, there was a span of 6 bases. The chain's CDR3 is CASSSSYEQFF. The DNA for the CDR3 is TGTGCCAGCAGTTCTAGCTATGAGCAGTTCTTC.

There are a few counts of this clone. The junction departs from germline at one end; a sequencing error may be responsible. V usage is TRBV6-1 and J usage is TRBJ2-1, with TRBD2 matching 10 bases. This CDR3 has 16 amino acids. Per the germline V gene, CDR1 is MNHNS and CDR2 is SASEGT. CDR3 bases: TGTGCCGGCAGTGAAATTCTAATAGCGGGAGGCAATGAGCAGTTCTTC. Its protein product is CAGSEILIAGGNEQFF.

This chain joins TRBV12-3 or TRBV12-4 and TRBJ2-7, with 8 bases lining up with TRBD1. The V and J ends lost 5 bases and 3 bases, in that order; junction bases with no gene match: 12. The CDR3 is 16 amino acids. CDR3 DNA: TGTGCCAGCAGTGAAGGGCGACAGGGGCGATACTACGAGCAGTACTTC. It encodes CASSEGRQGRYYEQYF.

By share, this clone counts as medium-sized. The chain has TRBV6-1 and TRBJ1-2, with a tentative D call TRBD1 (6 bases). The CDR3 consists of 15 residues. Per germline, CDR1 MNHNS and CDR2 SASEGT. The V end was cut by 8 bases, the J end by 7 bases, with 23 bases between. The CDR3 reads CASPNTGRGAFGYTF. The CDR3 DNA follows: TGTGCCAGCCCTAACACAGGGAGGGGCGCTTTTGGCTACACCTTC.